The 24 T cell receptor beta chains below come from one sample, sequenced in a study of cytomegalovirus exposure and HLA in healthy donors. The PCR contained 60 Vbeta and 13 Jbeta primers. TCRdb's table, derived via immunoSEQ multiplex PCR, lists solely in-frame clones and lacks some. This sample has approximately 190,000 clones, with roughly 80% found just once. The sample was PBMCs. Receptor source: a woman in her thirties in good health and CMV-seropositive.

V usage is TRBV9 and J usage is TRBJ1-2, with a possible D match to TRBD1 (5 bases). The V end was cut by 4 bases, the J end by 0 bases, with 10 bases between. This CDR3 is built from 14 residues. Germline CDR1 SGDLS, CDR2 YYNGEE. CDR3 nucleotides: TGTGCCAGCAGCCTCGGCAGGGCTAACTATGGCTACACCTTC. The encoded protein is CASSLGRANYGYTF.

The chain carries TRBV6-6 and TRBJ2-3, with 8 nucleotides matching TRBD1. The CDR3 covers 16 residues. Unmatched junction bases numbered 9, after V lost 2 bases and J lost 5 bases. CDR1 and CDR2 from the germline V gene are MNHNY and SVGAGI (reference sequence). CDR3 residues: CASSYTQGARGDTQYF. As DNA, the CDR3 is TGTGCCAGCAGTTACACCCAGGGGGCAAGGGGAGATACGCAGTATTTT.

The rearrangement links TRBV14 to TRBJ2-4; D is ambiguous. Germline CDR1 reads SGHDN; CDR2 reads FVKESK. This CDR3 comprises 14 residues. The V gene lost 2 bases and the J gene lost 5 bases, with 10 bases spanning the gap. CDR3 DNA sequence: TGTGCCAGCAGCCAATGGTCTGGAGAAAACATTCAGTACTTC. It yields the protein CASSQWSGENIQYF.

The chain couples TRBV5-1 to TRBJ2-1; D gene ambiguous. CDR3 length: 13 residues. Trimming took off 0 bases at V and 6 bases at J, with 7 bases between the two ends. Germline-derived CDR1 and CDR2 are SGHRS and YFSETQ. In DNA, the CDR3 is TGCGCCAGCAGCTTGGCATCACTCAATGAGCAGTTCTTC. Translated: CASSLASLNEQFF.

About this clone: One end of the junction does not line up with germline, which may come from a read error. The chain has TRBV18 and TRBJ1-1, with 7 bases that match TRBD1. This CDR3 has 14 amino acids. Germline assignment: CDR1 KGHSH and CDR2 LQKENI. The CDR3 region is CASSPQGKSTEAFF. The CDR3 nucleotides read TGTGCCAGCTCCCCACAGGGGAAGTCCACTGAAGCTTTCTTT.

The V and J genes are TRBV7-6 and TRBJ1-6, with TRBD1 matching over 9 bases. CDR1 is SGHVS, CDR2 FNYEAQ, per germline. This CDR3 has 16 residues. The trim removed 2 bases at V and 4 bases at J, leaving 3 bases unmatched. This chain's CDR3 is CASSLTQGAYNSPLHF. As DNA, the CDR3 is TGTGCCAGCAGCTTAACACAGGGGGCTTATAATTCACCCCTCCACTTT.

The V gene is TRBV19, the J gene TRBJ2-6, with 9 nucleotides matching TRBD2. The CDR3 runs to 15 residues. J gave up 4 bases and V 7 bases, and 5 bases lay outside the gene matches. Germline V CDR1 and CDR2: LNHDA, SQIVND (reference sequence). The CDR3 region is CASKVLAGGANVLTF. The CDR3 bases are TGTGCCAGTAAGGTCCTAGCGGGAGGGGCCAACGTCCTGACTTTC.

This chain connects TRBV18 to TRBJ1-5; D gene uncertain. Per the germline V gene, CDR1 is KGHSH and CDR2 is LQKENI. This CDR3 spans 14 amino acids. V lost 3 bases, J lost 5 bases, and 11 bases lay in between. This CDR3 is CASSPLREYQPQHF. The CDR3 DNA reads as TGTGCCAGCTCACCGCTAAGGGAGTATCAGCCCCAGCATTTT.

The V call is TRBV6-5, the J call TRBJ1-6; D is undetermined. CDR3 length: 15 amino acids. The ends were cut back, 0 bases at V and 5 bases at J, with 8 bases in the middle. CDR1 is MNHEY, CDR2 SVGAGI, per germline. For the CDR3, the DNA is TGTGCCAGCAGTTACTCGACTACAAATAATTCACCCCTCCACTTT. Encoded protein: CASSYSTTNNSPLHF.

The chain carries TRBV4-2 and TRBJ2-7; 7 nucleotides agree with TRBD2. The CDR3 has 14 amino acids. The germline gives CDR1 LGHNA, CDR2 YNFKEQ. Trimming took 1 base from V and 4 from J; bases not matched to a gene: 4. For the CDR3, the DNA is TGTGCCAGCAGCCAAGCAAGCGGGAAATACGAGCAGTACTTC. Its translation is CASSQASGKYEQYF.

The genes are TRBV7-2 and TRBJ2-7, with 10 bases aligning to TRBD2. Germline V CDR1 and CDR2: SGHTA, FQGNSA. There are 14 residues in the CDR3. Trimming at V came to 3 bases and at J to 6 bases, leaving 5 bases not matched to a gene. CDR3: CASSFGLAGVEQYF. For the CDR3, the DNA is TGTGCCAGCAGCTTCGGCCTAGCGGGAGTCGAGCAGTACTTC.

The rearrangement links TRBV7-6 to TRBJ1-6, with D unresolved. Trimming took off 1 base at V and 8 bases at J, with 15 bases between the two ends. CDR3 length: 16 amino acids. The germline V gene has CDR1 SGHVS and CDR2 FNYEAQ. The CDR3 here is CASSLEFPGADSPLHF. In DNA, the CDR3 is TGTGCCAGCAGCTTAGAATTCCCGGGAGCCGATTCACCCCTCCACTTT.

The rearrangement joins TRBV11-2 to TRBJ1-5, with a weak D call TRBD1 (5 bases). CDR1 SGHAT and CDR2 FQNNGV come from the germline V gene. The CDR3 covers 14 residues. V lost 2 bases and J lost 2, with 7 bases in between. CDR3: CASSLQGGNQPQHF. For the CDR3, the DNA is TGTGCCAGCAGCTTACAGGGTGGCAATCAGCCCCAGCATTTT.

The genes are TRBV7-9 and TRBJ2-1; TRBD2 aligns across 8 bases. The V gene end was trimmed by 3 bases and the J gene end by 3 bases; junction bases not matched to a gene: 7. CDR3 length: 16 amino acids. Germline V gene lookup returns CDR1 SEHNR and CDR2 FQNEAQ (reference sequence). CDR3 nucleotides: TGTGCCAGCAGCTTTGTGGCGGGGGGCTTCTACAATGAGCAGTTCTTC. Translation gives CASSFVAGGFYNEQFF.

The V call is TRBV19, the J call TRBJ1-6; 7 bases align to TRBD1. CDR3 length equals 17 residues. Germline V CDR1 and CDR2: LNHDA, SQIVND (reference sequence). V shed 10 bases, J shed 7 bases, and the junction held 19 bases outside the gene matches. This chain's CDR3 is CATSRSGPGTVNSPLHF. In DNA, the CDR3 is TGTGCCACATCTAGATCTGGGCCTGGGACAGTAAATTCACCCCTCCACTTT.

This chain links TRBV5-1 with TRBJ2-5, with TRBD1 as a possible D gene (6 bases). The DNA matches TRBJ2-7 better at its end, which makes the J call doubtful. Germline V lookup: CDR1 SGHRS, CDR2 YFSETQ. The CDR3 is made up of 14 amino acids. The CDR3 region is CASSQLPDSYEQYF. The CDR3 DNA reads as TGCGCCAGCAGTCAACTCCCGGACAGCTACGAGCAGTACTTC.

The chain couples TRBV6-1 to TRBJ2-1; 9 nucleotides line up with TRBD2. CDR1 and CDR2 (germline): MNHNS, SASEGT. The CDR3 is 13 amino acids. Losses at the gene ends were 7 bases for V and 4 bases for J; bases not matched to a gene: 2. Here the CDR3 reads CASTSGAYNEQFF. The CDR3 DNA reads TGTGCCAGCACTAGCGGGGCTTACAATGAGCAGTTCTTC.

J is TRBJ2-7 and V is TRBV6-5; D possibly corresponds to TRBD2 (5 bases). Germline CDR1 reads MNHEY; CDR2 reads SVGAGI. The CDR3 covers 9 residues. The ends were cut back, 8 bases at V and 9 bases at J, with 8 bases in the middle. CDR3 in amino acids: CASRGGQYF. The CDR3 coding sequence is TGTGCCAGCCGGGGTGGGCAGTACTTC.

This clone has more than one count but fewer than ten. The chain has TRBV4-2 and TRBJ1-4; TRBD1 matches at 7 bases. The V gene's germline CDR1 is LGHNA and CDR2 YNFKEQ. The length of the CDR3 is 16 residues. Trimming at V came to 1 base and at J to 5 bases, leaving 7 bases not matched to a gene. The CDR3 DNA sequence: TGTGCCAGCAGCCAAGCCTTGAGGGGGCTGAATGAAAAACTGTTTTTT. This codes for CASSQALRGLNEKLFF.

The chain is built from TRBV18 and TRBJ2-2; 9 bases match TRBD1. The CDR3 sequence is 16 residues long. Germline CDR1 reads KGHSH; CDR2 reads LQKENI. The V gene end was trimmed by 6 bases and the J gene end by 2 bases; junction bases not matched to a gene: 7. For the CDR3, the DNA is TGTGCCAGCTCGCGCGGGACAGGGAAAAACACCGGGGAGCTGTTTTTT. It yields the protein CASSRGTGKNTGELFF.

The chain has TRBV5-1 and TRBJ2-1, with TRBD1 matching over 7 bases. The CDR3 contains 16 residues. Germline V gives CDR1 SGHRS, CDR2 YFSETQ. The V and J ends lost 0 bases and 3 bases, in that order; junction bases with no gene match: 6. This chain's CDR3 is CASSLATGVGYNEQFF. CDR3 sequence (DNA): TGCGCCAGCAGCTTGGCCACAGGGGTGGGCTACAATGAGCAGTTCTTC.

The CDR3 DNA sequence: TGTGCCAGCGGGGGGGGGACATGGGGGTCGGACACCATATATTTT. As protein: CASGGGTWGSDTIYF. This chain joins TRBV7-9 and TRBJ1-3; a possible D gene is TRBD1 (6 bases). Germline-derived CDR1 and CDR2 are SEHNR and FQNEAQ (reference sequence). V shed 8 bases and J shed 8 bases, with 22 bases lying between them. CDR3 length: 15 amino acids. The whole variable domain, filled in from reference TRBV7-9 and TRBJ1-3, reads DTGVSQNPRHKITKRGQNVTFRCDPISEHNRLYWYRQTLGQGPEFLTYFQNEAQLEKSRLLSDRFSAERPKGSFSTLEIQRTEQGDSAMYLCASGGGTWGSDTIYFGEGSWLTVV.

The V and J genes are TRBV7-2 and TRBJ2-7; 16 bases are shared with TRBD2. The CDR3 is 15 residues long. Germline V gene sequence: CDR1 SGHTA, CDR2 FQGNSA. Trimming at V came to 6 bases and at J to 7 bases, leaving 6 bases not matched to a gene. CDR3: CASSQGLAGGREQYF. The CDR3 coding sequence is TGTGCCAGCAGTCAGGGACTAGCGGGGGGGCGTGAGCAGTACTTC.

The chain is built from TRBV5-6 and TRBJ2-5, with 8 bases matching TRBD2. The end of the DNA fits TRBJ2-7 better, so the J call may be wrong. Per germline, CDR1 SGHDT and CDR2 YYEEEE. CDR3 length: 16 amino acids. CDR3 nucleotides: TGTGCCAGCAGCCGACCAACTAGCGGAGGGGGCTACGAGCAGTACTTC. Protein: CASSRPTSGGGYEQYF.